This passage covers 30 T cell receptor beta chains from one sample sequenced in a study of cytomegalovirus exposure and HLA in healthy donors. With 60 Vbeta and 13 Jbeta primers, the PCR was carried out. Clones were sequenced by immunoSEQ multiplex PCR, and TCRdb holds only the in-frame ones, with some missing. The sample holds approximately 170,000 clones, roughly 71% seen once. The sequenced material came from PBMCs. These receptors were obtained from a girl between 5 and 17 years old in good health and CMV-seronegative.

V is TRBV11-2 and J is TRBJ1-5; possible D gene TRBD1, 5 bases. The CDR3 runs 16 residues. Germline CDR1 reads SGHAT; CDR2 reads FQNNGV. Deletions cut 4 bases from V and 0 bases from J, with 13 bases between. CDR3 bases: TGTGCCAGCAGCTCGTCCGGGACTCATAGCAATCAGCCCCAGCATTTT. Protein product: CASSSSGTHSNQPQHF.

The rearrangement uses TRBV7-9 and TRBJ1-5; 7 bases match TRBD1. The germline V gene has CDR1 SEHNR and CDR2 FQNEAQ (reference sequence). The CDR3 sequence is 13 residues long. The J segment lost 3 bases and the V segment lost 8 bases, leaving 4 bases of the junction unmatched. CDR3 nucleotide sequence: TGTGCCAGCGGAACAGGGGTCAATCAGCCCCAGCATTTT. It yields the protein CASGTGVNQPQHF.

The chain is built from TRBV7-9 and TRBJ2-2, with D possibly matching TRBD1 (6 bases). Deletions cut 4 bases from V and 3 bases from J, with 21 bases between. CDR1 is SEHNR, CDR2 FQNEAQ, per germline (reference sequence). This CDR3 has 18 residues. The CDR3 DNA reads TGTGCCAGCAGCTCCCCCTCTTCGTGGGCAGGGGACACCGGGGAGCTGTTTTTT. Translation gives CASSSPSSWAGDTGELFF.

The CDR3 bases are TGTGCCAGCAGTGATAGTTCCCGGGGCACAGCGGGAGCCGAAAAACTGTTTTTT. This sequence encodes CASSDSSRGTAGAEKLFF. This rearrangement joins TRBV25-1 to TRBJ1-4; D is perhaps TRBD1 (5 bases). V lost 3 bases and J 8 bases, leaving 25 bases between the germline ends. The germline V gene has CDR1 MGHDK and CDR2 SYGVNS. This CDR3 is 18 amino acids long. The full variable domain, its missing parts supplied by reference TRBV25-1 and TRBJ1-4, is EADIYQTPRYLVIGTGKKITLECSQTMGHDKMYWYQQDPGMELHLIHYSYGVNSTEKGDLSSESTVSRIRTEHFPLTLESARPSHTSQYLCASSDSSRGTAGAEKLFFGSGTQLSVL.

The gene calls are TRBV6-5 and TRBJ2-1; TRBD2 agrees at 9 bases. Germline values: CDR1 MNHEY, CDR2 SVGAGI. J gave up 7 bases and V 4 bases, and 11 bases lay outside the gene matches. The CDR3 sequence is 16 residues long. CDR3 DNA: TGTGCCAGCAGTTTTCCCCTGGCGGGGGGGCGGAATGAGCAGTTCTTC. Its protein product is CASSFPLAGGRNEQFF.

The genes are TRBV5-1 and TRBJ1-2; 7 bases fit TRBD1. The CDR3 has 15 amino acids. V shed 4 bases, J shed 3 bases, and the junction held 9 bases outside the gene matches. Germline loops: CDR1 SGHRS, CDR2 YFSETQ. As DNA, the CDR3 is TGCGCCAGCAGCGCAAAGGAACAGGGGTACTATGGCTACACCTTC. Translating gives CASSAKEQGYYGYTF.

The gene calls are TRBV7-6 and TRBJ2-3; 7 bases line up with TRBD2. Germline V gene data show CDR1 as SGHVS and CDR2 as FNYEAQ. The CDR3 length is 17 residues. The V segment lost 1 base and the J segment 3 bases; nucleotides outside the gene matches: 10. CDR3 in amino acids: CASSLEGPSGVTDTQYF. In nucleotides, the CDR3 is TGTGCCAGCAGCTTAGAAGGTCCCAGCGGGGTAACAGATACGCAGTATTTT.

The chain is built from TRBV5-1 and TRBJ1-1; 9 nucleotides match TRBD1. J gave up 0 bases and V 3 bases, and 12 bases lay outside the gene matches. The CDR3 length is 18 residues. Germline V gives CDR1 SGHRS, CDR2 YFSETQ. The CDR3 reads CASSWGQGMGGMNTEAFF. CDR3 bases: TGCGCCAGCAGCTGGGGACAGGGTATGGGAGGGATGAACACTGAAGCTTTCTTT.

This clone was picked up one time. The chain carries TRBV10-3 and TRBJ2-7; 9 bases line up with TRBD1. Trimming took 2 bases from V and 3 from J; bases not matched to a gene: 8. CDR1 and CDR2 (germline): ENHRY, SYGVKD. This CDR3 spans 16 amino acids. In DNA, the CDR3 is TGTGCCATCAGTGAGGGTTCCGGGACAGGGTTCTACGAGCAGTACTTC. As protein: CAISEGSGTGFYEQYF.

This chain joins TRBV19 and TRBJ1-1; possible D gene TRBD1, 5 bases. The CDR3 runs to 15 residues. Per germline, CDR1 LNHDA and CDR2 SQIVND (reference sequence). Trimming took 6 bases from V and 7 from J, leaving 21 bases between them. The CDR3 protein is CASRDYRNSPLEAFF. In nucleotides, the CDR3 is TGTGCCAGTAGAGATTACAGGAACAGCCCCCTTGAAGCTTTCTTT.

V is TRBV29-1 and J is TRBJ2-7; maybe TRBD2 (6 bases). The CDR3 runs to 12 residues. Germline V gives CDR1 SQVTM, CDR2 ANQGSEA. V was cut by 4 bases and J by 6 bases, with 13 bases left in between. DNA for the CDR3: TGCAGCGTTGCAAGGGACTCCATCGAGCAGTACTTC. Amino acids: CSVARDSIEQYF.

This clone was observed a handful of times. The genes are TRBV10-3 and TRBJ2-7, with a possible D match to TRBD2 (7 bases). Trimming shortened V by 6 bases and J by 4 bases, and 28 bases separated the two germline ends. The CDR3 has 18 amino acids. Germline V lookup: CDR1 ENHRY, CDR2 SYGVKD. The CDR3 sequence: CAIRKGSLGGPLGYEQYF. CDR3 nucleotides: TGTGCCATCAGAAAGGGTAGTCTCGGGGGGCCCTTGGGTTACGAGCAGTACTTC.

This chain connects TRBV15 to TRBJ2-7; TRBD2 aligns across 7 bases. The CDR3 is made up of 16 amino acids. V lost 3 bases to trimming and J lost 0 bases; unmatched junction nucleotides: 8. Germline V gene data show CDR1 as LNHNV and CDR2 as YYDKDF (reference sequence). CDR3 sequence (DNA): TGTGCCACCAGCAGGGGGGGGGACCCAGGCTCCTACGAGCAGTACTTC. Its translation is CATSRGGDPGSYEQYF.

This chain uses TRBV6-5 with TRBJ1-5; 7 positions agree with TRBD1. Germline V gene data show CDR1 as MNHEY and CDR2 as SVGAGI. Trimming removed 6 bases from V and 5 bases from J; junction bases left unmatched: 7. The CDR3 sequence is 14 residues long. CDR3 loop: CASRRTGGHQPQHF. CDR3 sequence (DNA): TGTGCCAGCAGGAGGACAGGAGGGCATCAGCCCCAGCATTTT.

This clone was detected once. The rearrangement links TRBV9 to TRBJ1-4; D not certain. The CDR3 runs to 15 residues. Germline CDR1 reads SGDLS; CDR2 reads YYNGEE. Trimming shortened V by 3 bases and J by 4 bases, and 13 bases separated the two germline ends. The CDR3, as DNA: TGTGCCAGCAGCGCCCGGATTGGGCATAATGAAAAACTGTTTTTT. This codes for CASSARIGHNEKLFF. The full variable domain, with the rest looked up from reference TRBV9 and TRBJ1-4, is DSGVTQTPKHLITATGQRVTLRCSPRSGDLSVYWYQQSLDQGLQFLIQYYNGEERAKGNILERFSAQQFPDLHSELNLSSLELGDSALYFCASSARIGHNEKLFFGSGTQLSVL.

V usage is TRBV5-1 and J usage is TRBJ1-2; weak D call: TRBD1 (6 bases). The ends were cut back, 3 bases at V and 6 bases at J, with 12 bases in the middle. The CDR3 has 13 amino acids. Germline CDR1 is SGHRS and CDR2 is YFSETQ. The CDR3 region has the DNA TGCGCCAGCAGCTCCGGGGGGCTGGATGGCTACACCTTC. It specifies CASSSGGLDGYTF.

The rearrangement links TRBV5-1 to TRBJ2-7; 8 bases line up with TRBD2. There are 15 residues in the CDR3. V lost 0 bases and J lost 3; bases outside the gene matches: 5. Germline assignment: CDR1 SGHRS and CDR2 YFSETQ. The CDR3 protein is CASSLALTSDYEQYF. CDR3 DNA: TGCGCCAGCAGCTTGGCCCTGACTAGCGACTACGAGCAGTACTTC.

The chain couples TRBV2 to TRBJ2-7; 12 nucleotides agree with TRBD2. Germline CDR1 SNHLY, CDR2 FYNNEI. V shed 7 bases and J 5 bases; nucleotides not matched to a gene: 9. The CDR3 extends over 15 amino acids. CDR3 nucleotides: TGTGCCAGCATTGGCCCTAGCGGGGGGGGAAACGAGCAGTACTTC. Residues: CASIGPSGGGNEQYF.

In its sample, this clone was seen once. The chain joins TRBV7-8 to TRBJ1-1, with D possibly matching TRBD1 (5 bases). Germline lookup yields CDR1 SGHVS and CDR2 FQNEAQ. Trimming cost V 1 base and J 5 bases, with 11 bases left between them. The CDR3 has 14 residues. CDR3: CASSLGGTTTEAFF. The CDR3 DNA reads as TGTGCCAGCAGCTTAGGGGGCACTACAACTGAAGCTTTCTTT.

The rearrangement links TRBV29-1 to TRBJ2-1; no firm D call. This CDR3 has 12 residues. CDR1 and CDR2 (germline): SQVTM, ANQGSEA. V lost 3 bases to trimming and J lost 4 bases, with 7 bases between them. The CDR3 DNA sequence: TGCAGCGTTGATCTAGTGTACAATGAGCAGTTCTTC. It specifies CSVDLVYNEQFF.

The J gene is TRBJ1-4, the V gene TRBV18; possible D gene TRBD1, 5 bases. The germline V gene has CDR1 KGHSH and CDR2 LQKENI. The CDR3 consists of 15 residues. Trimming took 5 bases from V and 5 from J, leaving 15 bases between them. CDR3 sequence: CASSSYQGSNEKLFF. For the CDR3, the DNA is TGTGCCAGCTCATCGTACCAGGGCTCCAATGAAAAACTGTTTTTT.

This clone showed up just a few times. This chain links TRBV5-1 with TRBJ2-7; 9 bases align to TRBD1. The length of the CDR3 is 15 residues. The J segment lost 1 base and the V segment lost 8 bases, leaving 10 bases of the junction unmatched. Germline CDR1 is SGHRS and CDR2 is YFSETQ. The CDR3 reads CASSGDRVRSYEQYF. The CDR3 nucleotides read TGCGCCAGTAGTGGGGACAGGGTAAGATCCTACGAGCAGTACTTC.

This sequence joins TRBV7-3 and TRBJ2-7, with D perhaps matching TRBD2 (5 bases). The CDR3 covers 14 residues. The V gene's germline CDR1 is SGHTA and CDR2 FQGTGA. With 1 base removed from V and 0 bases from J, the gap between germline ends came to 7 bases. Here the CDR3 reads CASSLNAGSYEQYF. In DNA form, the CDR3 reads TGTGCCAGCAGCTTAAACGCGGGCTCCTACGAGCAGTACTTC.

The genes are TRBV5-5 and TRBJ1-3; no clear D gene. The CDR3 covers 14 residues. V lost 4 bases, J lost 0 bases, and 8 bases lay in between. Germline V lookup: CDR1 SGHKS, CDR2 YYEKEE (reference sequence). The CDR3 is CASSTESSGNTIYF. CDR3 DNA: TGTGCCAGCAGCACGGAGAGCTCTGGAAACACCATATATTTT.

This chain connects TRBV4-2 to TRBJ1-3; 7 positions match TRBD1. Germline trimming cut 3 bases from V and 4 bases from J; bases unmatched to any gene: 0. The CDR3 is made up of 13 amino acids. Germline V gives CDR1 LGHNA, CDR2 YNFKEQ. CDR3: CASSQTGGNTIYF. The CDR3 nucleotides are TGTGCCAGCAGCCAGACAGGGGGAAACACCATATATTTT.

V and J are TRBV2 and TRBJ2-5; 12 bases fit TRBD2. The germline gives CDR1 SNHLY, CDR2 FYNNEI. This CDR3 is 13 amino acids long. Unmatched junction bases numbered 4, after V lost 6 bases and J lost 8 bases. The CDR3: CASSETSGGTQYF. The CDR3 bases are TGTGCCAGCAGCGAGACTAGCGGGGGTACCCAGTACTTC.

The gene calls are TRBV19 and TRBJ1-1, with D possibly TRBD1 on 6 matching bases. The CDR3 runs to 15 residues. Trimming pared 6 bases from V and 0 bases from J, leaving 14 bases between. Germline lookup yields CDR1 LNHDA and CDR2 SQIVND (reference sequence). The DNA of the CDR3 is TGTGCCAGTAGCCCTCGGGGACAAGTGAACACTGAAGCTTTCTTT. The encoded protein is CASSPRGQVNTEAFF.

V gene TRBV9 combines with J gene TRBJ2-3; D may be TRBD2 (5 bases). The V end lost 4 bases, the J end lost 10 bases, and 25 bases lay between the germline ends. From germline, CDR1 is SGDLS and CDR2 YYNGEE. There are 16 residues in the CDR3. For the CDR3, the DNA is TGTGCCAGCAGCCCAGTTACCACCCACCTCTTTAGCGCGCAGTATTTT. Its protein is CASSPVTTHLFSAQYF. Based on the CDR3 plus reference TRBV9 and TRBJ2-3, the full variable domain is DSGVTQTPKHLITATGQRVTLRCSPRSGDLSVYWYQQSLDQGLQFLIQYYNGEERAKGNILERFSAQQFPDLHSELNLSSLELGDSALYFCASSPVTTHLFSAQYFGPGTRLTVL.

This clone appeared a single time. The chain links TRBV5-1 to TRBJ2-5; TRBD1 aligns across 8 bases. With V trimmed by 0 bases and J by 5 bases, 12 bases remained unmatched. The CDR3 spans 17 residues. Per the germline V gene, CDR1 is SGHRS and CDR2 is YFSETQ. The CDR3 reads CASSLGTAGTGQETQYF. CDR3 bases: TGCGCCAGCAGCTTGGGCACCGCCGGGACAGGCCAGGAGACCCAGTACTTC.

This clone has only a few counts. The rearrangement joins TRBV4-1 to TRBJ1-5, with D possibly TRBD1 on 5 matching bases. The CDR3 has 13 residues. The V end lost 2 bases, the J end lost 8 bases, and 10 bases lay between the germline ends. Per the germline V gene, CDR1 is MGHRA and CDR2 is YSYEKL. In DNA form, the CDR3 reads TGCGCCAGCAGCCAACAGGGTCGGGAGCCCCAGCATTTT. Protein product: CASSQQGREPQHF.